The entry below gives a single T cell receptor (beta chain) sequence along with its context. Its antigen remains unidentified. Documented time point: sample taken at primary tumor resection. Whole RNA came from tumor, nontumor lung or frozen PBMC and was sequenced without being sorted. These data are taken from a study of spatial heterogeneity in lung cancer. On the study more broadly: A unique TCR and UMI combination showed up more than ten times in raw reads, on average.

The CDR3 is 16 residues long. Germline V gene data show CDR1 as MDHEN and CDR2 as SYDVKM. With 1 base clipped from V and 9 bases from J, the junction kept 9 bases outside the gene matches. Study-wide points: The study found ubiquitous expanded tumor TCRs in blood more at resection than follow-up.

A unique molecular identifier was attached to every TCR cDNA molecule. MiXCR, run by TCRdb on the 5' RACE reads, gives a single entry per CDR3 protein. The table lists approximately 44,000 distinct CDR3 sequences, about an eighth of them singletons, with approximately 40% in the top ten. The sequences come from PBMCs, collected at surgery. The J gene is TRBJ1-4, the V gene TRBV28; 9 bases match TRBD1. This TCR derives from a female donor with early-stage non-small cell lung cancer. The DNA of the CDR3 is TGTGCCAGCAGTTTATTAGGACCGGGACAGGGTCAAAAACTGTTTTTT. Residues: CASSLLGPGQGQKLFF.